This TCR beta chain was sequenced during a study of OX40 agonist ivuxolimab in advanced cancers. V was cut by 5 bases and J by 3 bases, with 16 bases left in between. The length of the CDR3 is 15 residues. Germline CDR1 is SGHNT and CDR2 is YENEEA. Using immunoSEQ multiplex PCR, the repertoire was profiled, and TCRdb retains in-frame clones only, with some absent. The repertoire includes 50,000 or so clones, 75% to 80% of them detected once, and roughly 8.6% sits in the top ten. The sequence was obtained from an adult with an advanced solid tumor such as melanoma, head and neck, liver or kidney cancer. This material consisted of CD4+ or CD8+ T cells sorted from blood, taken in a trial of the OX40 agonist ivuxolimab. V and J are TRBV11-3 and TRBJ2-5, with a weak D call TRBD1 (5 bases). The CDR3: CASSPGMTYEETQYF. CDR3 coding DNA: TGTGCCAGCAGCCCAGGGATGACCTACGAAGAGACCCAGTACTTC.